A single sample gave rise to the 31 T cell receptor beta chains below, sequenced in a study of blood T cell repertoires in COVID-19. TCRdb's table, derived via immunoSEQ multiplex PCR, lists solely in-frame clones and lacks some. This sample has approximately 100,000 clones, with around 85% found just once. The sample taken for sequencing was peripheral blood. The receptor set was obtained from a man aged 65-85 years with active or convalescent COVID-19.

The chain joins TRBV5-1 to TRBJ1-2; D is unresolved. V was clipped by 1 base and J by 7 bases, with 14 bases between them. CDR3 length: 14 residues. The germline V gene encodes CDR1 SGHRS and CDR2 YFSETQ. The CDR3: CASSLHGAMGGYTF. CDR3 in DNA: TGCGCCAGCAGCTTGCATGGAGCGATGGGTGGCTACACCTTC.

The J gene is TRBJ2-5, the V gene TRBV7-2; 8 bases are shared with TRBD2. The germline gives CDR1 SGHTA, CDR2 FQGNSA. This CDR3 has 17 residues. The ends lost 1 base at V and 4 bases at J; junction bases unmatched: 11. CDR3 sequence reads: CASSLGSSGGSGETQYF. Here the CDR3 DNA reads TGTGCCAGCAGCTTAGGTTCCAGCGGGGGTTCTGGAGAGACCCAGTACTTC.

This chain uses TRBV11-2 with TRBJ1-2; 7 bases line up with TRBD1. The length of the CDR3 is 13 residues. V lost 3 bases to trimming and J lost 4 bases; unmatched junction nucleotides: 2. Looked up from germline, CDR1 is SGHAT and CDR2 is FQNNGV. The CDR3 reads CASSFGTAYGYTF. The CDR3 DNA reads TGTGCCAGCAGCTTCGGGACAGCCTATGGCTACACCTTC.

The rearrangement uses TRBV6-5 and TRBJ1-2, with a weak D call TRBD1 (6 bases). This CDR3 is built from 14 residues. Germline V lookup: CDR1 MNHEY, CDR2 SVGAGI. Trimming removed 2 bases from V and 4 bases from J, with 11 bases in between. CDR3 amino acids: CASSYGDRRYGYTF. The CDR3 region has the DNA TGTGCCAGCAGTTACGGCGACAGGCGCTATGGCTACACCTTC.

The V and J genes are TRBV7-9 and TRBJ2-7; 10 positions agree with TRBD2. This CDR3 has 15 amino acids. The germline V gene has CDR1 SEHNR and CDR2 FQNEAQ (reference sequence). Trimming at V came to 6 bases and at J to 0 bases, leaving 5 bases not matched to a gene. CDR3: CASSPTSGVSYEQYF. CDR3 coding DNA: TGTGCCAGCAGTCCTACTAGCGGGGTCTCCTACGAGCAGTACTTC.

V gene TRBV11-2 combines with J gene TRBJ1-5, with a weak D call TRBD1 (6 bases). V shed 1 base and J shed 1 base, with 11 bases lying between them. In germline, CDR1 is SGHAT, CDR2 FQNNGV. The CDR3 loop spans 16 amino acids. The CDR3 DNA reads TGTGCCAGCAGCTTAGGGGACACTCAAAGCAATCAGCCCCAGCATTTT. Encoded protein: CASSLGDTQSNQPQHF.

The gene calls are TRBV27 and TRBJ2-5; TRBD1 aligns across 7 bases. From germline, CDR1 is MNHEY and CDR2 SMNVEV (reference sequence). The CDR3 extends over 16 amino acids. V shed 6 bases and J 2 bases; nucleotides not matched to a gene: 12. CDR3 coding DNA: TGTGCCAGCAGCCTGAGTTATGGGACAGCTCAAGAGACCCAGTACTTC. As protein: CASSLSYGTAQETQYF.

A single count supports this clone. CDR3 region: CASSQAGERRDTQYF. As DNA, the CDR3 is TGTGCCAGCAGCCAGGCGGGAGAGCGGAGAGATACGCAGTATTTT. The J gene is TRBJ2-3, the V gene TRBV3-1 (or the pseudogene TRBV3-2), with TRBD2 matching 7 bases. CDR3 length equals 15 residues. Per the germline V gene, CDR1 is LGHDT and CDR2 is YNNKEL (reference sequence). With V trimmed by 3 bases and J by 5 bases, 8 bases remained unmatched.

This clone appeared a few times. CDR3 sequence (DNA): TGTGCTAGTGGTTTTCAGGGCGGCTGGAATGAGCAGTTCTTC. Amino acids: CASGFQGGWNEQFF. The chain is built from TRBV12-5 and TRBJ2-1, with D possibly TRBD1 on 5 matching bases. The V gene lost 3 bases and the J gene lost 7 bases, with 13 bases spanning the gap. The CDR3 has 14 residues. Germline V lookup: CDR1 LGHNT, CDR2 FRNRAP.

The V gene is TRBV4-1, the J gene TRBJ1-1; D not certain. Trimming took 4 bases from V and 6 from J, leaving 18 bases between them. CDR3 size: 15 residues. Germline CDR1 reads MGHRA; CDR2 reads YSYEKL. The CDR3, as DNA: TGCGCCAGCAGCCGACGGACGGAGGCTGTCTCTGAAGCTTTCTTT. Amino acid sequence: CASSRRTEAVSEAFF.

This clone was observed a handful of times. V and J are TRBV5-8 and TRBJ1-5, with D maybe TRBD1 (5 bases). CDR1 is SGHTS, CDR2 YDEGEE, per germline. Trimming took off 2 bases at V and 0 bases at J, with 9 bases between the two ends. The CDR3 has 15 amino acids. CDR3 loop: CASSFDRYSNQPQHF. Here the CDR3 DNA reads TGTGCCAGCAGCTTTGACAGATATAGCAATCAGCCCCAGCATTTT. Together with reference TRBV5-8 and TRBJ1-5, the CDR3 gives the full variable domain: EAGVTQSPTHLIKTRGQQATLRCSPISGHTSVYWYQQALGLGLQFLLWYDEGEERNRGNFPPRFSGRQFPNYSSELNVNALELEDSALYLCASSFDRYSNQPQHFGDGTRLSIL.

This clone was counted a few times. V is TRBV7-9 and J is TRBJ1-5, with D possibly TRBD1 on 5 matching bases. Deletions cut 3 bases from V and 5 bases from J, with 8 bases between. Germline CDR1 SEHNR, CDR2 FQNEAQ (reference sequence). This CDR3 is built from 13 residues. Written as DNA, the CDR3 is TGTGCCAGCAGCTTGGCAGGGTATCAGCCCCAGCATTTT. Translated: CASSLAGYQPQHF.

This chain uses TRBV7-9 with TRBJ1-3; 7 nucleotides match TRBD1. V shed 5 bases and J 4 bases; nucleotides not matched to a gene: 11. This CDR3 has 16 amino acids. CDR1 SEHNR and CDR2 FQNEAQ come from the germline V gene (reference sequence). The CDR3 here is CASSIQTGTGGNTIYF. CDR3 sequence (DNA): TGTGCCAGCAGCATCCAGACAGGGACTGGGGGAAACACCATATATTTT.

CDR3 DNA sequence: TGCGCCAGCAGCTTGACAGGGGGTCCGCCGAGCACTGAAGCTTTCTTT. Protein: CASSLTGGPPSTEAFF. This chain uses TRBV5-1 with TRBJ1-1; 8 bases align to TRBD1. The CDR3 contains 16 residues. Germline V CDR1 and CDR2: SGHRS, YFSETQ. The ends lost 1 base at V and 4 bases at J; junction bases unmatched: 9.

The V gene is TRBV6-5, the J gene TRBJ1-2, with 7 positions matching TRBD1. This CDR3 has 13 residues. Germline CDR1 and CDR2: MNHEY and SVGAGI. V lost 5 bases, J lost 4 bases, and 4 bases stayed unmatched. The CDR3 DNA reads as TGTGCCAGCAGTAAGACAGGGCTCTATGGCTACACCTTC. As protein: CASSKTGLYGYTF.

The chain combines TRBV29-1 with TRBJ1-1; no clear D. The V end was cut by 7 bases, the J end by 8 bases, with 11 bases between. This CDR3 region has 10 residues. The germline V gene encodes CDR1 SQVTM and CDR2 ANQGSEA. CDR3 amino acids: CSDGEKEAFF. CDR3 in DNA: TGCAGCGATGGGGAGAAGGAAGCTTTCTTT.

CDR3 nucleotides: TGTGCCAGCAGCGGACAGGGGGCAGGACAGCCCCAGCATTTT. It encodes CASSGQGAGQPQHF. The V gene is TRBV2, the J gene TRBJ1-5; 11 positions match TRBD1. CDR1 and CDR2 (germline): SNHLY, FYNNEI. The CDR3 is made up of 14 amino acids. V shed 6 bases and J 7 bases; nucleotides not matched to a gene: 5.

This clone was found once. V is TRBV2 and J is TRBJ2-2; 7 bases agree with TRBD2. V dropped 6 bases and J dropped 3; count of bases not matched to a gene: 10. The CDR3 consists of 16 residues. Per the germline V gene, CDR1 is SNHLY and CDR2 is FYNNEI. The CDR3 protein is CASSGARGGDTGELFF. CDR3 sequence (DNA): TGTGCCAGCAGCGGGGCTAGGGGAGGGGACACCGGGGAGCTGTTTTTT. Filled out from reference TRBV2 and TRBJ2-2, the complete variable domain reads EPEVTQTPSHQVTQMGQEVILRCVPISNHLYFYWYRQILGQKVEFLVSFYNNEISEKSEIFDDQFSVERPDGSNFTLKIRSTKLEDSAMYFCASSGARGGDTGELFFGEGSRLTVL.

The chain carries TRBV19 and TRBJ2-7; D is possibly TRBD2 (6 bases). Trimming removed 6 bases at V and 3 bases at J, with 15 bases between. Looked up from germline, CDR1 is LNHDA and CDR2 is SQIVND (reference sequence). There are 14 residues in the CDR3. This CDR3 reads CASRKLATSYEQYF. The CDR3 DNA reads as TGTGCCAGTAGGAAACTAGCAACGAGCTACGAGCAGTACTTC.

This chain joins TRBV7-9 and TRBJ2-5; no definite D call. This CDR3 has 12 amino acids. Germline V CDR1 and CDR2: SEHNR, FQNEAQ (reference sequence). V dropped 5 bases and J dropped 1 base, with 5 bases sitting between them. CDR3 DNA sequence: TGTGCCAGCAGCCGGTTCCAAGAGACCCAGTACTTC. It translates to CASSRFQETQYF.

Concerning this clone: Other nucleotide sequences in the sample specify the same CDR3. This chain connects TRBV5-4 to TRBJ1-1; D is unresolved. CDR1 SGHNT and CDR2 YYREEE come from the germline V gene (reference sequence). The CDR3 runs 13 residues. The V and J ends lost 0 bases and 2 bases respectively, with 5 bases between them. The DNA for the CDR3 is TGTGCCAGCAGCTTGGAGCGAAACACTGAAGCTTTCTTT. This sequence encodes CASSLERNTEAFF.

This sequence joins TRBV5-6 and TRBJ1-2; 9 bases match TRBD1. Germline assignment: CDR1 SGHDT and CDR2 YYEEEE. Trimming took 5 bases from V and 8 from J; bases not matched to a gene: 7. This CDR3 has 13 residues. The CDR3 is CASRQNRGPGYTF. CDR3 coding DNA: TGTGCCAGCAGACAAAACAGGGGGCCCGGCTACACCTTC.

This clone appeared once. The chain carries TRBV19 and TRBJ1-2; 7 bases line up with TRBD1. The V gene end was trimmed by 7 bases and the J gene end by 4 bases; junction bases not matched to a gene: 6. Germline V CDR1 and CDR2: LNHDA, SQIVND (reference sequence). CDR3 size: 13 residues. The CDR3 is CASTKGQLYGYTF. CDR3 DNA sequence: TGTGCCAGTACCAAGGGACAGCTCTATGGCTACACCTTC.

The sample holds a few counts of this clone. The chain joins TRBV10-3 to TRBJ2-3; D remains ambiguous. The germline V and J ends were trimmed by 3 bases and 8 bases, with 6 bases remaining between them. The CDR3 loop spans 11 amino acids. In germline, CDR1 is ENHRY, CDR2 SYGVKD. DNA of the CDR3: TGTGCCATCAGTGACGGTGGTACGCAGTATTTT. Amino acids: CAISDGGTQYF.

This CDR3 is CASSLRLAGTDTQYF. In DNA, the CDR3 is TGTGCCAGCAGTTTACGACTAGCGGGCACAGATACGCAGTATTTT. The V and J genes are TRBV27 and TRBJ2-3, with 9 bases identical to TRBD2. The CDR3 extends over 15 amino acids. The V and J ends lost 2 bases and 1 base, in that order; junction bases with no gene match: 1. Germline CDR1 is MNHEY and CDR2 is SMNVEV (reference sequence).

The chain has TRBV5-1 and TRBJ1-6; a weak D match, TRBD1 (6 bases). This CDR3 spans 14 amino acids. The germline V and J ends were trimmed by 0 bases and 8 bases, with 9 bases remaining between them. The germline V gene has CDR1 SGHRS and CDR2 YFSETQ. The CDR3 here is CASSLGTVDSPLHF. CDR3 coding DNA: TGCGCCAGCAGCTTGGGGACAGTGGATTCACCCCTCCACTTT.

This chain connects TRBV19 to TRBJ1-1; D gene unclear. The CDR3 totals 13 residues. Per the germline V gene, CDR1 is LNHDA and CDR2 is SQIVND (reference sequence). Between the trimmed V and J ends, which lost 6 bases and 7 bases, there was a span of 15 bases. The CDR3 DNA is TGTGCCAGTAGCCAGACCGGGGTAAGTGAAGCTTTCTTT. Residues: CASSQTGVSEAFF.

The rearrangement uses TRBV3-1 (or the pseudogene TRBV3-2) and TRBJ1-5, with D perhaps matching TRBD1 (5 bases). The CDR3 spans 14 residues. V shed 4 bases and J shed 4 bases, with 11 bases lying between them. Per the germline V gene, CDR1 is LGHDT and CDR2 is YNNKEL (reference sequence). DNA for the CDR3: TGTGCCAGCAGCCCCGTGCAGGGAAATCAGCCCCAGCATTTT. Encoded protein: CASSPVQGNQPQHF.

This rearrangement joins TRBV27 to TRBJ2-7, with 7 bases matching TRBD1. Looked up from germline, CDR1 is MNHEY and CDR2 is SMNVEV (reference sequence). Trimming took 5 bases from V and 4 from J; bases not matched to a gene: 11. The CDR3 has 15 amino acids. The CDR3 DNA reads as TGTGCCAGCAGTATAGACAGGGCCAGGTATTACGAGCAGTACTTC. Its translation: CASSIDRARYYEQYF.

This chain links TRBV28 with TRBJ1-2; 9 nucleotides agree with TRBD1. CDR1 is MDHEN, CDR2 SYDVKM, per germline. V shed 8 bases, J shed 4 bases, and the junction held 5 bases outside the gene matches. CDR3 size: 13 residues. CDR3 residues: CASGTGIIYGYTF. CDR3 bases: TGTGCCAGCGGGACAGGGATAATCTATGGCTACACCTTC.

The chain combines TRBV2 with TRBJ2-2; tentatively, D is TRBD2 (6 bases). With 6 bases removed from V and 6 bases from J, the gap between germline ends came to 14 bases. This CDR3 contains 14 residues. The germline V gene encodes CDR1 SNHLY and CDR2 FYNNEI. The CDR3 loop is CASRSPPGAGELFF. The CDR3 nucleotides read TGTGCCAGCAGGTCCCCCCCGGGAGCCGGGGAGCTGTTTTTT. The full variable domain, completed using reference TRBV2 and TRBJ2-2, is EPEVTQTPSHQVTQMGQEVILRCVPISNHLYFYWYRQILGQKVEFLVSFYNNEISEKSEIFDDQFSVERPDGSNFTLKIRSTKLEDSAMYFCASRSPPGAGELFFGEGSRLTVL.